The present entry profiles one T cell receptor (delta chain) with its context. This sequence is one base from a far larger clone and is likely a read error. TCRdb redid the clone calls on the RT-PCR reads with CATT. The sample lists roughly 2,800 delta-chain clones, 3% to 3.5% seen once, with around 30% in the top ten. The entry originates in a study of gamma-delta T cells after stem cell transplantation. Germline V gene data show CDR1 as GEAIGNYY and CDR2 as EKD. The trim removed 0 bases at V and 1 base at J, leaving 12 bases unmatched. This CDR3 spans 21 amino acids. J is TRDJ3 and V is TRDV2; 9 positions match TRDD3. This sequence was found in a human donor. It is not recorded whose cells these are; they may come from a transplant donor. The specimen sequenced was gamma-delta T cells. The CDR3 sequence: CACDTGTGGHAGSWDTRQMFF. CDR3 nucleotides: TGTGCCTGTGACACCGGGACTGGGGGACACGCTGGGTCCTGGGACACCCGACAGATGTTTTTC.